The 12 T cell receptor beta chains below were found in one sample sequenced in a study of CD4 T cells in relation to SARS-CoV-2 and coronaviruses. What these receptors recognize is not known. The unexposed donors gave CD4+ T cells in about 2010-2019, prior to COVID-19. The cells were cultured for 10 days before CD4+ T cells were isolated. Sequencing was performed with immunoSEQ multiplex PCR; in TCRdb, only in-frame clones are kept and a portion is missing. The sample includes approximately 21,000 clones, more than 75% seen only once; the top ten take more than 14%. The specimen was CD4+ T cells from PBMCs, cultured in vitro. The receptor set was obtained from a human donor in good health.

This clone was counted between two and nine times. The chain combines TRBV7-2 with TRBJ2-7, with 8 bases matching TRBD2. V shed 5 bases, J shed 4 bases, and the junction held 7 bases outside the gene matches. Looked up from germline, CDR1 is SGHTA and CDR2 is FQGNSA. The CDR3 loop spans 14 amino acids. This CDR3 is CASSPSGQSYEQYF. The CDR3 DNA is TGTGCCAGCAGCCCTAGCGGGCAATCTTACGAGCAGTACTTC. Full variable domain (remainder filled in from reference TRBV7-2 and TRBJ2-7): GAGVSQSPSNKVTEKGKDVELRCDPISGHTALYWYRQSLGQGLEFLIYFQGNSAPDKSGLPSDRFSAERTGGSVSTLTIQRTQQEDSAVYLCASSPSGQSYEQYFGPGTRLTVT.

The chain joins TRBV23-1 to TRBJ2-3, with a weak D call TRBD1 (6 bases). TRBV23-1 is designated an ORF whose function remains uncertain. The CDR3 is 16 residues long. The V end was cut by 2 bases, the J end by 6 bases, with 18 bases between. The CDR3 region has the DNA TGCGCCAGCAGTCAACTTCCCCCCCAGGGGTCCGATACGCAGTATTTT. As protein: CASSQLPPQGSDTQYF.

V is TRBV11-2 and J is TRBJ2-5, with no clear D. CDR1 is SGHAT, CDR2 FQNNGV, per germline. The CDR3 runs to 11 residues. V was trimmed by 5 bases and J by 4 bases, leaving 5 bases between them. In nucleotides, the CDR3 is TGTGCCAGCAGCACACTAGAGACCCAGTACTTC. Its protein product is CASSTLETQYF. The variable domain in full, completed from reference TRBV11-2 and TRBJ2-5, reads EAGVAQSPRYKIIEKRQSVAFWCNPISGHATLYWYQQILGQGPKLLIQFQNNGVVDDSQLPKDRFSAERLKGVDSTLKIQPAKLEDSAVYLCASSTLETQYFGPGTRLLVL.

The chain links TRBV9 to TRBJ2-3; the match to TRBD2 covers 12 bases. The germline V gene encodes CDR1 SGDLS and CDR2 YYNGEE. The CDR3 is 18 amino acids. The junction had 8 bases not matched to a gene; V was cut back by 0 bases and J by 3 bases. The CDR3 region is CASSVGLAGGRGTDTQYF. CDR3 in DNA: TGTGCCAGCAGCGTAGGGCTAGCGGGGGGGCGGGGTACAGATACGCAGTATTTT.

This clone has only a few counts. This chain links TRBV7-9 with TRBJ1-2; no clear D gene. The V gene's germline CDR1 is SEHNR and CDR2 FQNEAQ (reference sequence). V shed 5 bases and J shed 6 bases, with 13 bases lying between them. CDR3 length equals 13 residues. The CDR3 bases are TGTGCCAGCAGCGGGTCACTATCGGATGGCTACACCTTC. Residues: CASSGSLSDGYTF. Looking up the rest from reference TRBV7-9 and TRBJ1-2 gives the full variable domain: DTGVSQNPRHKITKRGQNVTFRCDPISEHNRLYWYRQTLGQGPEFLTYFQNEAQLEKSRLLSDRFSAERPKGSFSTLEIQRTEQGDSAMYLCASSGSLSDGYTFGSGTRLTVV.

The chain joins TRBV12-2 to TRBJ2-1; the listed D gene, TRBD1, was not tested against the DNA. TRBV12-2 is given as a pseudogene. CDR3 size: 17 residues. The CDR3 DNA reads TGTGCAAGTCGCTTAGACCCAGGGTCCCAACCTGGCAATGAGCAGTTCTTC. It specifies CASRLDPGSQPGNEQFF.

The V and J genes are TRBV2 and TRBJ1-1, with D uncertain. Trimming shortened V by 3 bases and J by 1 base, and 12 bases separated the two germline ends. The CDR3 has 15 residues. Germline V gene data show CDR1 as SNHLY and CDR2 as FYNNEI. This chain's CDR3 is CASSDVGAPNTEAFF. The CDR3, as DNA: TGTGCCAGCAGTGATGTTGGAGCACCGAACACTGAAGCTTTCTTT.

The rearrangement joins TRBV11-1 to TRBJ2-7, with D maybe TRBD2 (5 bases). Per the germline V gene, CDR1 is SGHAT and CDR2 is FQDESV (reference sequence). With 0 bases removed from V and 4 bases from J, the gap between germline ends came to 7 bases. The CDR3 extends over 13 amino acids. This CDR3 is CASSLAPGYEQYF. The CDR3 DNA sequence: TGTGCCAGCAGCTTAGCCCCGGGGTACGAGCAGTACTTC.

This clone has just a few counts. J is TRBJ2-2 and V is TRBV3-1 (or the pseudogene TRBV3-2); D is unresolved. The V gene lost 1 base and the J gene lost 6 bases, with 15 bases spanning the gap. The CDR3 covers 16 residues. Germline CDR1 LGHDT, CDR2 YNNKEL (reference sequence). DNA of the CDR3: TGTGCCAGCAGCCAAGGGGCTGGAGCTCAAGCCGGGGAGCTGTTTTTT. This gives the protein CASSQGAGAQAGELFF.

This chain uses TRBV6-5 with TRBJ2-7; 8 bases are shared with TRBD1. From germline, CDR1 is MNHEY and CDR2 SVGAGI. V was pared by 2 bases and J by 4 bases, with 4 bases of the junction left unmatched. This CDR3 region has 14 residues. CDR3 nucleotide sequence: TGTGCCAGCAGTTACGACAGGGACAGGTACGAGCAGTACTTC. Its protein is CASSYDRDRYEQYF.

This sequence joins TRBV7-2 and TRBJ2-3, with TRBD2 matching over 7 bases. The junction had 8 bases not matched to a gene; V was cut back by 5 bases and J by 3 bases. The CDR3 runs to 15 residues. CDR1 and CDR2 (germline): SGHTA, FQGNSA. The CDR3 DNA reads as TGTGCCAGCAGCCGGGAGCGGGAAGTAACAGATACGCAGTATTTT. Its protein product is CASSREREVTDTQYF.

This rearrangement joins TRBV5-4 to TRBJ1-3; 10 nucleotides match TRBD1. V gave up 1 base and J gave up 2 bases; unmatched junction bases: 9. The CDR3 is 18 residues long. Germline V CDR1 and CDR2: SGHNT, YYREEE (reference sequence). The CDR3 DNA is TGTGCCAGCAGCTTGAGTGGACGGACAGGGGGAACTGGAAACACCATATATTTT. It specifies CASSLSGRTGGTGNTIYF.